The clone carrying this T cell receptor (beta chain) was counted between two and nine times. The antigen is undetermined. The CDR3 runs 13 residues. The germline V gene encodes CDR1 SNHLY and CDR2 FYNNEI. Trimming took off 4 bases at V and 3 bases at J, with 9 bases between the two ends. This entry comes from a study of shared clonotypes between healthy human individuals. Whole-study results and caveats: Rarefaction curves obtained for sorted subsets showed sequencing incomplete despite large depth.

Some clones are missing from TCRdb's copy, which holds only in-frame ones; the method was immunoSEQ multiplex PCR. The table lists about 1 million clones, roughly 75% of them singletons. Donors comprised healthy HIV-negative adults lacking recent acute infections or vaccinations. Partitioning of CD4+ cells yielded a CD45RA+ naive subset and a CD45RA-negative memory subset. Source material: memory CD4+ T cells sorted from blood. As for subset: CD45RA-negative fraction. The chain couples TRBV2 to TRBJ1-2; D ambiguous. The clonotype was recovered from a man younger than 35 in good health. The CDR3 DNA is TGTGCCAGCAGTGTGGCGACGGACTATGGCTACACCTTC. Its translation is CASSVATDYGYTF.